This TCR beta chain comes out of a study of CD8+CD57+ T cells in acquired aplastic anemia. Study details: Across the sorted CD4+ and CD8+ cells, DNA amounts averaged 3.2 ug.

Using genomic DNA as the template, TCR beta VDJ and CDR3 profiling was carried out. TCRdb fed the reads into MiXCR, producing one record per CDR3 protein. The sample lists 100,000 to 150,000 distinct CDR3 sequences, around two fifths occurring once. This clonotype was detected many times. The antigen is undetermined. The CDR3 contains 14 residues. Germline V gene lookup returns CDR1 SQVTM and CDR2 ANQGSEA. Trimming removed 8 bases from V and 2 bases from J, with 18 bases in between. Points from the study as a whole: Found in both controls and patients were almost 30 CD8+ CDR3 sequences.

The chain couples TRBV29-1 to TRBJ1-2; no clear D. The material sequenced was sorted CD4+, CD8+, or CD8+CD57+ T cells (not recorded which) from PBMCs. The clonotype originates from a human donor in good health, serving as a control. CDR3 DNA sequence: TGCAGCACTCTGGTCCGGACCGCCAACTATGGCTACACCTTC. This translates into CSTLVRTANYGYTF.